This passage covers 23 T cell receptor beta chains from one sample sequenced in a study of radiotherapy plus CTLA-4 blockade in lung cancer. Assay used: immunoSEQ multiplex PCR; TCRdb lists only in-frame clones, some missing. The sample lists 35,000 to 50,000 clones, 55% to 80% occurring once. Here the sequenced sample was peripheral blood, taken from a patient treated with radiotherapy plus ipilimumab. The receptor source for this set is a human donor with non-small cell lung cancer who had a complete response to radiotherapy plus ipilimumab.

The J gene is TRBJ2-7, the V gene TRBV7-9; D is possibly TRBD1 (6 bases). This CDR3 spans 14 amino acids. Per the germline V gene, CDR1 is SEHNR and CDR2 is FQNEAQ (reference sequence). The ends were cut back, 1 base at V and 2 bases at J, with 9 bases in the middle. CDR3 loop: CASSLGQVPYEQYF. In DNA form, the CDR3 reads TGTGCCAGCAGCTTAGGACAGGTACCCTACGAGCAGTACTTC.

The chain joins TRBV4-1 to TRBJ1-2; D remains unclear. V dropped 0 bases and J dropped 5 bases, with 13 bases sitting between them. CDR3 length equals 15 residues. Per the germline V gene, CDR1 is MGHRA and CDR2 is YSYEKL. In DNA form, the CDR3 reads TGCGCCAGCAGCCAAGAGCTGACGGGGTTTTATGGCTACACCTTC. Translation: CASSQELTGFYGYTF.

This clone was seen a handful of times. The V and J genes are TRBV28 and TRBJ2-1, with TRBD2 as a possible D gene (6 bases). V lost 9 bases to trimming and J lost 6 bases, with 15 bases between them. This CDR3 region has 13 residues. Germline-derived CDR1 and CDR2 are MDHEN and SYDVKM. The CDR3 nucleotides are TGTGCCAGTGCCGCCGGGGGTCCCAATGAGCAGTTCTTC. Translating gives CASAAGGPNEQFF.

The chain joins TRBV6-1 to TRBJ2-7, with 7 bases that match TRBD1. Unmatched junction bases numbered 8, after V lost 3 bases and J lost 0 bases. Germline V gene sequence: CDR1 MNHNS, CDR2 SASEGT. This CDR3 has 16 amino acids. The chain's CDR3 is CASSDLGQQTSYEQYF. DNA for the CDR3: TGTGCCAGCAGTGACCTGGGACAGCAAACCTCCTACGAGCAGTACTTC.

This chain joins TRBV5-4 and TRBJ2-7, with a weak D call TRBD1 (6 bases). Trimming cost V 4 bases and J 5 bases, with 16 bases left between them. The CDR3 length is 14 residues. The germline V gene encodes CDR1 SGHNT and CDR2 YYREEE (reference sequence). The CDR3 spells CASSLQGTVHEQYF. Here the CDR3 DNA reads TGTGCCAGCAGCCTACAGGGTACGGTACACGAGCAGTACTTC.

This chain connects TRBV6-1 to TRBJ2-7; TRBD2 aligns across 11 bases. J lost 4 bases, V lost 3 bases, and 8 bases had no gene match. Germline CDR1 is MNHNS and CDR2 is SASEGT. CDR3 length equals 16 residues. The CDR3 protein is CASSETYGLAGYEQYF. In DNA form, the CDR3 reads TGTGCCAGCAGTGAGACGTACGGACTAGCGGGTTACGAGCAGTACTTC.

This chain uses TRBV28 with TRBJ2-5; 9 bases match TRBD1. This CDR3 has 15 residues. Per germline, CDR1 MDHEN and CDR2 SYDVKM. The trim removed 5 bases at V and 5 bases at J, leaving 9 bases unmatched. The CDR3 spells CASSPWTGVGETQYF. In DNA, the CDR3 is TGTGCCAGCAGTCCTTGGACAGGGGTGGGTGAGACCCAGTACTTC.

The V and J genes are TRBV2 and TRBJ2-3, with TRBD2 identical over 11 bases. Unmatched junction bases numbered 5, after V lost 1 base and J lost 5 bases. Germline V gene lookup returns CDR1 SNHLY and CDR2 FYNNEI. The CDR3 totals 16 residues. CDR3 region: CASSEDLAGGLDTQYF. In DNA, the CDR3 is TGTGCCAGCAGTGAAGACTTAGCGGGGGGGTTAGATACGCAGTATTTT.

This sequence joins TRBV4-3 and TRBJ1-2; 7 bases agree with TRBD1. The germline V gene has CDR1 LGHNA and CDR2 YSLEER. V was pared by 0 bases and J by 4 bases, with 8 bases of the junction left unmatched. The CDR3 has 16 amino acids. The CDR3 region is CASSQELGGQRYGYTF. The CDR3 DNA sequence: TGCGCCAGCAGCCAAGAGTTAGGGGGACAGCGCTATGGCTACACCTTC.

Here the CDR3 reads CAIRGEGETQYF. In nucleotides, the CDR3 is TGTGCCATCAGGGGGGAGGGGGAGACCCAGTACTTC. V is TRBV10-3 and J is TRBJ2-5; the match to TRBD2 covers 7 bases. Unmatched junction bases numbered 3, after V lost 6 bases and J lost 5 bases. The CDR3 is 12 residues long. CDR1 is ENHRY and CDR2 is SYGVKD in the germline V gene.

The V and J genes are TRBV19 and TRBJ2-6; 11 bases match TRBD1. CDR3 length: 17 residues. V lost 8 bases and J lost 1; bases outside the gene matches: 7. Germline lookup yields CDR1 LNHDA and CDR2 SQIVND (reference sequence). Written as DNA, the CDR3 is TGTGCCAGTTGGGGGACAGGGGGAGGGTCTGGGGCCAACGTCCTGACTTTC. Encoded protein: CASWGTGGGSGANVLTF.

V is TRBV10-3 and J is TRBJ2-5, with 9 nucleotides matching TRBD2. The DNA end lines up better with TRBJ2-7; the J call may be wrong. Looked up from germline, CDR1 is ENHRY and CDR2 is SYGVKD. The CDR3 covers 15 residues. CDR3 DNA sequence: TGTGCCATCAGTGCGACTAGCGGAGGGATCGACGAGCAGTACTTC. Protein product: CAISATSGGIDEQYF.

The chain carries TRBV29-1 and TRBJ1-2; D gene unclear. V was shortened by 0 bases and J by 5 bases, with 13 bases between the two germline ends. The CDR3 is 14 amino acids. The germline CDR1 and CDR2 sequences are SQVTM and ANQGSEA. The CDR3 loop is CSVEDSGTLYGYTF. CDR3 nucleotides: TGCAGCGTTGAAGATTCGGGAACCCTATATGGCTACACCTTC.

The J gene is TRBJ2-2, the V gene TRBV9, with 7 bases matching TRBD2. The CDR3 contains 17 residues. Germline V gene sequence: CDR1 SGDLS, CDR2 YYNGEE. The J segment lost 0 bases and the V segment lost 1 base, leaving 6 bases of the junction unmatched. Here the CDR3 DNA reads TGTGCCAGCAGCGTAATGTCGGGGGGACCGAACACCGGGGAGCTGTTTTTT. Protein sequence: CASSVMSGGPNTGELFF.

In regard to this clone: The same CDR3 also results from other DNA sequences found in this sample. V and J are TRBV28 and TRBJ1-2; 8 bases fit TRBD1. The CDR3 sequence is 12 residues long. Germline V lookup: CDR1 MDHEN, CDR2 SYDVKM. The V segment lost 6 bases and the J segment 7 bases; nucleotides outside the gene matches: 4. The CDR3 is CASRLQGGGYTF. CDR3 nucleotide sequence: TGTGCCAGCAGGCTACAGGGGGGTGGCTACACCTTC.

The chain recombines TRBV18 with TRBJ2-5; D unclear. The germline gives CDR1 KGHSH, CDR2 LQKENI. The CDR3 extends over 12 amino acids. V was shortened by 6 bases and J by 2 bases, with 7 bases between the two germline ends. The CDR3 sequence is CASSGDQETQYF. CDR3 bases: TGTGCCAGCTCTGGAGATCAAGAGACCCAGTACTTC.

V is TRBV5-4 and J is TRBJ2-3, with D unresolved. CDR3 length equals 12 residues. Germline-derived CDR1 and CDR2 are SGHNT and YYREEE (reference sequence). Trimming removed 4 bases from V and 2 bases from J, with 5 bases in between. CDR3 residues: CASSHNTDTQYF. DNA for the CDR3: TGTGCCAGCAGCCACAACACAGATACGCAGTATTTT.

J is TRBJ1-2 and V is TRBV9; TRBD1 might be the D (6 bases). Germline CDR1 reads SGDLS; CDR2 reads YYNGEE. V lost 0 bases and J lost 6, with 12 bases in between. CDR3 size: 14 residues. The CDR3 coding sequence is TGTGCCAGCAGCGTAGAGAGCAGACAGGATGGCTACACCTTC. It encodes CASSVESRQDGYTF. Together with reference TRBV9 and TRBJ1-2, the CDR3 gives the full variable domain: DSGVTQTPKHLITATGQRVTLRCSPRSGDLSVYWYQQSLDQGLQFLIQYYNGEERAKGNILERFSAQQFPDLHSELNLSSLELGDSALYFCASSVESRQDGYTFGSGTRLTVV.

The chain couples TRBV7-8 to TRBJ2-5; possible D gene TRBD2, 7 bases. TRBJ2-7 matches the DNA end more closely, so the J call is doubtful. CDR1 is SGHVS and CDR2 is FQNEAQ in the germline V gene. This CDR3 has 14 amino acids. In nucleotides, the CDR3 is TGTGCCAGCAGCAGGGGGGGCCAGGACTACGAGCAGTACTTC. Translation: CASSRGGQDYEQYF.

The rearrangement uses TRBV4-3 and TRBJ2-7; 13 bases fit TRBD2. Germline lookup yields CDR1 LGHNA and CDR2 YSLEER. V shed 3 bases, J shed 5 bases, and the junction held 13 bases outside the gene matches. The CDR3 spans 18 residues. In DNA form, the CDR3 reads TGCGCCAGCAGCCAGCGACTAGCGGGGGGTAGTGGAAGGAACGAGCAGTACTTC. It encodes CASSQRLAGGSGRNEQYF.

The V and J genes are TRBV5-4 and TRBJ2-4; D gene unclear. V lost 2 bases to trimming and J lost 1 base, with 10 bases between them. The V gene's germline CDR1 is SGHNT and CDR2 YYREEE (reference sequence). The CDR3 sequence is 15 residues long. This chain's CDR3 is CASSLGAEAKNIQYF. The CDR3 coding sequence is TGTGCCAGCAGCTTAGGCGCGGAGGCCAAAAACATTCAGTACTTC.

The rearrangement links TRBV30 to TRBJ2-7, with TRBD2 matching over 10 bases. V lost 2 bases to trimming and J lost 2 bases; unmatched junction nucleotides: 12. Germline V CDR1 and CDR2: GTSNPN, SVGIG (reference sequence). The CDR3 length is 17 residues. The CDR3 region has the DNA TGTGCCTGGAGTCCCCCGGGACTAGCGCTTCGTCCCTACGAGCAGTACTTC. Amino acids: CAWSPPGLALRPYEQYF.

CDR3 sequence (DNA): TGTGCCAGCTCTCACAGGGAGTTGAACTATGGCTACACCTTC. Translated, it gives CASSHRELNYGYTF. The rearrangement uses TRBV18 and TRBJ1-2, with a possible D match to TRBD1 (6 bases). This CDR3 has 14 residues. Germline V gene sequence: CDR1 KGHSH, CDR2 LQKENI. The germline V and J ends were trimmed by 6 bases and 2 bases, with 13 bases remaining between them.